This TCR beta chain was sequenced for a study of long-term antiretroviral therapy in people with HIV. Overall study context: By about a decade, the earliest samples predate the 2015 immediate-ART recommendation.

Survey-level immunoSEQ v3.0 assays were run. Assay used: immunoSEQ multiplex PCR; TCRdb lists only in-frame clones, some missing. This repertoire shows roughly 20,000 clones, roughly nine tenths found once; its top ten account for roughly a tenth. Germline assignment: CDR1 SGHRS and CDR2 YFSETQ. The CDR3 is 15 residues long. The V gene end was trimmed by 4 bases and the J gene end by 2 bases; junction bases not matched to a gene: 2. Sequencing used unsorted PBMCs, obtained 0.5 years after starting antiretroviral therapy. This sequence originates from a man in his forties with HIV. The genes are TRBV5-1 and TRBJ2-5, with TRBD2 identical over 13 bases. The CDR3 loop reads CASSGGLAGQETQYF. CDR3 in DNA: TGCGCCAGCAGCGGGGGACTAGCGGGGCAAGAGACCCAGTACTTC.